This T cell receptor (beta chain) was captured by sequencing in a study of cytomegalovirus exposure and HLA in healthy donors. Across the whole study: T cells numbering 150 million to 200 million yielded 95 million to 140 million unique TCR beta sequences in an earlier analysis.

Turning to this clone: As yet, its antigen is unknown.

The germline V gene has CDR1 MNHEY and CDR2 SMNVEV (reference sequence). The CDR3 is 13 amino acids. J was trimmed by 3 bases and V by 9 bases; bases with no gene match: 5. PCR was performed using 60 Vbeta and 13 Jbeta primers. Method: immunoSEQ multiplex PCR; TCRdb's copy keeps in-frame clones and lacks some. Of around 200,000 clones in the sample, more than 60% were seen once. Study-wide results and limits: A list of approximately 150 TCR beta chains associated with cytomegalovirus was given. A later analysis linked a missense variant in DCLRE1C to the trimming of TCR beta V and J genes.

Specimen: PBMCs. V gene TRBV27 combines with J gene TRBJ2-7, with 10 bases aligning to TRBD1. The receptor comes from a female donor in good health and CMV-seronegative. DNA for the CDR3: TGTGCCAGTTCCGGGACAGGGGACTACGAGCAGTACTTC. It is translated as CASSGTGDYEQYF.